This record covers a single TCR beta chain. What it binds is unknown. The entry originates in a study of shared clonotypes between healthy human individuals. Study-wide background: The study enrolled a couple of women and three men aged 18 to 49. Findings and caveats of the study: Among donors, the sharing of clonotypes was expected to be influenced by sequencing depth.

With 3 bases clipped from V and 8 bases from J, the junction kept 7 bases outside the gene matches. Looked up from germline, CDR1 is ENHRY and CDR2 is SYGVKD. The CDR3 spans 14 residues. Assay: immunoSEQ multiplex PCR; the TCRdb copy retains only in-frame clones and omits some. This sample carries over 2 million clones, roughly 92% of them seen once, and the ten largest clones take more than 0.35%. The specimen sequenced was naive CD4+ T cells from PBMCs. Subset: CD45RA+ positively selected. The source of this sequence is a man in his late teens or twenties in good health. Some clones in this sample may be carry-over from other donors' samples. The V call is TRBV10-3, the J call TRBJ2-3; 8 bases align to TRBD2. CDR3 coding DNA: TGTGCCATCAGTGATAGGAGCGGGAGAGCTACGCAGTATTTT. Its protein is CAISDRSGRATQYF.